This T cell receptor beta chain was captured by sequencing in a study of T cell responses to AZD1222 COVID-19 vaccine. Remarks on this clone: As yet, its antigen is unknown.

The study's findings and limits: Repertoire sampling was restricted to post-peak T cell response timepoints.

V was pared by 3 bases and J by 5 bases, with 16 bases between. The germline gives CDR1 MNHEY, CDR2 SMNVEV (reference sequence). The CDR3 spans 15 residues. Data came from immunoSEQ multiplex PCR; TCRdb stores just in-frame clones and leaves some out. The repertoire has 110,000 or so clones, 70% to 90% of them found once; the top ten carry approximately 6.9%. The source was peripheral blood, collected 28 days after the second AZD1222 dose. The clonotype comes from an adult who received the AZD1222 COVID-19 vaccine. This chain connects TRBV27 to TRBJ1-1; the D gene is possibly TRBD1 (6 bases). The CDR3 sequence is CASSFSKTGITEAFF. DNA of the CDR3: TGTGCCAGCAGTTTTTCAAAAACAGGGATTACTGAAGCTTTCTTT.